This T cell receptor (beta chain) was recovered during a study of blood T cell repertoires in COVID-19. Profiled with immunoSEQ multiplex PCR; TCRdb holds only in-frame clones, not every one. This table holds about 120,000 clones, around 80% found once. After removal of 5 bases from V and 4 bases from J, the junction contained 4 bases not matched to a gene. This CDR3 has 13 amino acids. Germline V gene lookup returns CDR1 SGHVS and CDR2 FNYEAQ. This TCR was sampled from a man older than 75 with active or convalescent COVID-19. V is TRBV7-6 and J is TRBJ2-5; 7 bases are a match to TRBD1. The specimen was peripheral blood. The CDR3, as DNA: TGTGCCAGCAGCCCGGGACAGCTAGAGACCCAGTACTTC. Translating it yields CASSPGQLETQYF.